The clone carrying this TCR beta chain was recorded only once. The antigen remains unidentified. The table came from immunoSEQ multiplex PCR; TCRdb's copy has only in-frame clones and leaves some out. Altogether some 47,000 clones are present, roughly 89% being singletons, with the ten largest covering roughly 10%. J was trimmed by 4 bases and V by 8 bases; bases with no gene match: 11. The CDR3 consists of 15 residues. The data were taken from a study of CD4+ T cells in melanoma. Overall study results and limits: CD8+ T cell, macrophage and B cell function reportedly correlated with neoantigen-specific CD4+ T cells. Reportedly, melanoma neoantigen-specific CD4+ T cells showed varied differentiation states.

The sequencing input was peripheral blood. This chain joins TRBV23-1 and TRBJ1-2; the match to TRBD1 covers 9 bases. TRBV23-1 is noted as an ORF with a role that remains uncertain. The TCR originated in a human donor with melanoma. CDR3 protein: CASGQGTGLFYGYTF. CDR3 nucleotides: TGCGCCAGCGGACAAGGGACAGGGCTTTTCTATGGCTACACCTTC.